These 21 T cell receptor beta chains were all obtained from the same sample, sequenced in a study of control samples from healthy donors and cancer patients. Repertoires were generated with immunoSEQ multiplex PCR, while TCRdb's copy carries only in-frame clones and drops some. The table has about 120,000 clones, roughly 93% seen once. Sequencing was performed on blood. The receptor set was obtained from a man aged 25 to 40 in good health.

The count of this clone is one. The chain links TRBV5-4 to TRBJ2-4; 7 nucleotides align to TRBD1. Germline CDR1 SGHNT, CDR2 YYREEE (reference sequence). The CDR3 loop spans 13 amino acids. J was trimmed by 4 bases and V by 3 bases; bases with no gene match: 1. The CDR3 sequence is CASSWDRKNIQYF. In DNA form, the CDR3 reads TGTGCCAGCAGCTGGGACAGAAAAAACATTCAGTACTTC.

The chain combines TRBV6-5 with TRBJ2-5; the D is unclear. This CDR3 has 11 residues. From germline, CDR1 is MNHEY and CDR2 SVGAGI. Trimming took 6 bases from V and 4 from J, leaving 6 bases between them. The CDR3 region is CASRIRETQYF. The CDR3 DNA reads as TGTGCCAGCAGGATCCGAGAGACCCAGTACTTC.

This clone was detected once. The chain couples TRBV10-2 to TRBJ2-3; possibly TRBD1 or TRBD2 for D (5 bases each). The CDR3 is 14 amino acids. Germline V gene lookup returns CDR1 WSHSY and CDR2 SAAADI. V was pared by 2 bases and J by 2 bases, with 8 bases between. This chain's CDR3 is CASSEGDLTDTQYF. The CDR3 bases are TGCGCCAGCAGTGAGGGGGACCTCACAGATACGCAGTATTTT.

The gene calls are TRBV12-2 and TRBJ2-7. TRBV12-2 counts as a pseudogene. The CDR3 totals 16 residues. CDR3: CASRPARDGATYEQYV. In DNA, the CDR3 is TGTGCAAGTCGCCCCGCCCGGGACGGCGCAACCTACGAGCAGTACGTC.

The V gene is TRBV2, the J gene TRBJ2-5; D not certain. This CDR3 has 14 amino acids. V was clipped by 6 bases and J by 3 bases, with 14 bases between them. The germline gives CDR1 SNHLY, CDR2 FYNNEI. The CDR3 is CASRERNAKETQYF. Here the CDR3 DNA reads TGTGCCAGCAGGGAAAGAAACGCGAAAGAGACCCAGTACTTC.

As to this clone: This specimen includes other DNA sequences encoding the same CDR3. The chain is built from TRBV12-3 or TRBV12-4 and TRBJ1-4; no reliable D call. V was clipped by 3 bases and J by 7 bases, with 6 bases between them. The CDR3 covers 12 residues. Here the CDR3 DNA reads TGTGCCAGCAGTTTTCGAGGTGAAAAACTGTTTTTT. Translated, it gives CASSFRGEKLFF.

The genes are TRBV3-1 (or the pseudogene TRBV3-2) and TRBJ2-5; TRBD1 or TRBD2 may be the D gene (6 bases each). The germline gives CDR1 LGHDT, CDR2 YNNKEL (reference sequence). The CDR3 is 14 amino acids. V lost 4 bases and J 3 bases, leaving 12 bases between the germline ends. CDR3 in DNA: TGTGCCAGCAGCCCACAGGGACTGGAAGAGACCCAGTACTTC. Protein sequence: CASSPQGLEETQYF.

The gene calls are TRBV11-2 and TRBJ2-2; 15 bases fit TRBD2. V shed 5 bases, J shed 13 bases, and the junction held 5 bases outside the gene matches. The CDR3 has 14 residues. Germline CDR1 and CDR2: SGHAT and FQNNGV. The CDR3 spells CASSPGLAGGGLFF. Written as DNA, the CDR3 is TGTGCCAGCAGCCCGGGACTAGCGGGGGGAGGGCTGTTTTTT.

The chain couples TRBV7-9 to TRBJ1-2, with 9 positions matching TRBD1. The trim removed 5 bases at V and 5 bases at J, leaving 9 bases unmatched. Looked up from germline, CDR1 is SEHNR and CDR2 is FQNEAQ (reference sequence). The CDR3 contains 15 residues. The CDR3 here is CASSPNRGLEYGYTF. CDR3 nucleotide sequence: TGTGCCAGCAGCCCTAACAGGGGGCTGGAATATGGCTACACCTTC.

The V and J genes are TRBV19 and TRBJ1-1; D unresolved. The CDR3 sequence is 12 residues long. Per germline, CDR1 LNHDA and CDR2 SQIVND (reference sequence). V was trimmed by 3 bases and J by 6 bases, leaving 8 bases between them. The CDR3 sequence: CASSISSAEAFF. In nucleotides, the CDR3 is TGTGCCAGTAGTATCTCGAGCGCTGAAGCTTTCTTT.

As to this clone: Compared with germline, one end of the junction differs, possibly owing to a read error. The chain recombines TRBV28 with TRBJ1-1; possibly TRBD1 for D (5 bases). Per germline, CDR1 MDHEN and CDR2 SYDVKM. This CDR3 has 13 residues. The CDR3 DNA sequence: TGTGCCAGCAGGTTGGGGGTGAAAACTGAAGCTTTCTTT. This translates into CASRLGVKTEAFF.

Worth noting for this clone: Mismatch with germline at one junction end may stem from a read error. The chain carries TRBV29-1 and TRBJ2-2; 7 bases are shared with TRBD1. This CDR3 has 14 amino acids. Germline lookup yields CDR1 SQVTM and CDR2 ANQGSEA. In DNA, the CDR3 is TGCAGCGTTGAGGAGGACAGGAACGCCGGGGAGCTGTTTTTT. Translation: CSVEEDRNAGELFF.

This clone has a single count. As DNA, the CDR3 is TGCGCCAGCAGCTTGAGGACAGGGGCAGATACGCAGTATTTT. Residues: CASSLRTGADTQYF. The chain carries TRBV5-1 and TRBJ2-3; 9 bases are shared with TRBD1. This CDR3 region has 14 residues. V gave up 1 base and J gave up 4 bases; unmatched junction bases: 1. CDR1 and CDR2 (germline): SGHRS, YFSETQ.

The V call is TRBV7-2, the J call TRBJ1-3; 11 nucleotides agree with TRBD1. Losses at the gene ends were 5 bases for V and 1 base for J; bases not matched to a gene: 7. Germline values: CDR1 SGHTA, CDR2 FQGNSA. The CDR3 covers 17 residues. The CDR3 sequence: CASSPRTGGLSGNTIYF. CDR3 bases: TGTGCCAGCAGCCCCCGGACAGGGGGCTTGTCTGGAAACACCATATATTTT.

The V gene is TRBV11-2, the J gene TRBJ2-1; D uncertain. The V gene's germline CDR1 is SGHAT and CDR2 FQNNGV. Deletions cut 1 base from V and 6 bases from J, with 10 bases between. The CDR3 spans 14 residues. Here the CDR3 reads CASSLVLATNEQFF. The CDR3 DNA reads as TGTGCCAGCAGCTTAGTGTTGGCTACCAATGAGCAGTTCTTC. Together with reference TRBV11-2 and TRBJ2-1, the CDR3 gives the full variable domain: EAGVAQSPRYKIIEKRQSVAFWCNPISGHATLYWYQQILGQGPKLLIQFQNNGVVDDSQLPKDRFSAERLKGVDSTLKIQPAKLEDSAVYLCASSLVLATNEQFFGPGTRLTVL.

The V call is TRBV6-1, the J call TRBJ2-7; the match to TRBD1 covers 7 bases. Germline lookup yields CDR1 MNHNS and CDR2 SASEGT. CDR3 length equals 15 residues. With 0 bases clipped from V and 4 bases from J, the junction kept 6 bases outside the gene matches. The CDR3 spells CASSEASGQAYEQYF. CDR3 nucleotides: TGTGCCAGCAGTGAAGCTTCCGGACAGGCATACGAGCAGTACTTC.

Worth noting for this clone: Distinct nucleotide sequences in the sample also encode this CDR3. This chain's CDR3 is CASTRQGWNTEAFF. CDR3 in DNA: TGTGCCAGCACCCGACAGGGTTGGAACACTGAAGCTTTCTTT. The gene calls are TRBV19 and TRBJ1-1; 7 bases fit TRBD1. Losses at the gene ends were 9 bases for V and 1 base for J; bases not matched to a gene: 8. The CDR3 sequence is 14 residues long. The germline V gene encodes CDR1 LNHDA and CDR2 SQIVND (reference sequence).

This chain links TRBV5-1 with TRBJ2-1, with 8 nucleotides matching TRBD1. Germline V lookup: CDR1 SGHRS, CDR2 YFSETQ. V lost 4 bases, J lost 3 bases, and 6 bases stayed unmatched. The CDR3 length is 15 residues. DNA of the CDR3: TGCGCCAGCAGCCCGACGACAGGGGTCTACAATGAGCAGTTCTTC. Protein product: CASSPTTGVYNEQFF.

The rearrangement uses TRBV19 and TRBJ1-2; no clear D gene. The CDR3 has 11 amino acids. Looked up from germline, CDR1 is LNHDA and CDR2 is SQIVND (reference sequence). The V end was cut by 4 bases, the J end by 6 bases, with 6 bases between. The CDR3 loop reads CASSTGDGYTF. For the CDR3, the DNA is TGTGCCAGTAGTACCGGGGATGGCTACACCTTC.

The chain links TRBV5-1 to TRBJ1-6, with 10 bases aligning to TRBD1. Germline trimming cut 4 bases from V and 7 bases from J; bases unmatched to any gene: 11. Germline CDR1 reads SGHRS; CDR2 reads YFSETQ. The CDR3 covers 17 residues. CDR3 protein: CASSNPIPGQGNSPLHF. DNA of the CDR3: TGCGCCAGCAGCAATCCTATCCCGGGACAGGGGAATTCACCCCTCCACTTT.

The rearrangement joins TRBV9 to TRBJ1-6, with D hard to call. This CDR3 region has 14 residues. Trimming pared 2 bases from V and 7 bases from J, leaving 10 bases between. Germline V lookup: CDR1 SGDLS, CDR2 YYNGEE. The CDR3 nucleotides read TGTGCCAGCAGCGTCCGGGATAGCAATTCACCCCTCCACTTT. Its translation is CASSVRDSNSPLHF.